The text below deals with one T cell receptor beta chain. This sample was included in a study of Graves' ophthalmopathy and Graves' hyperthyroidism. Moderately to severely active ophthalmopathy under 3 months, CAS at least 3, NOSPECS at least 4. Each diagnosis was determined on the basis of clinical symptoms, serum thyroxine, TRAb, thyroid ultrasound and orbital computed tomography. Sampling around 9.8 ml of fresh peripheral blood provided the PBMCs. In germline, CDR1 is SQVTM, CDR2 ANQGSEA. V was clipped by 8 bases and J by 3 bases; unmatched bases: 8. CDR3 size: 14 residues. The authors amplified TCR beta CDR3 regions, and they did so from RNA transcripts for repertoire sequencing. RT-PCR was first run with HTBI primers, then multiplex PCR in a second round. TCRdb redid the calling of the multiplex PCR reads with MiXCR, one entry per CDR3 protein. The sample comprises about 740,000 distinct CDR3 sequences, 40% of which are singletons, and approximately 43% rests with the top ten.

The rearrangement joins TRBV29-1 to TRBJ2-5, with TRBD1 identical over 11 bases. This TCR was recovered from an adult man with Graves' ophthalmopathy. Specimen: peripheral blood. The DNA for the CDR3 is TGCAGCACACTGGGACAGGGGGAGGAAGAGACCCAGTACTTC. The encoded protein is CSTLGQGEEETQYF.